This TCR beta chain was profiled in a study of blood T cell repertoires in COVID-19. Across the study: Samples representing acute and convalescent COVID-19 were sourced from the United States, Italy and Spain. From T cells, B-cell-depleted T cells, or PBMCs came the material, which was cDNA or gDNA.

The CDR3 extends over 16 amino acids. The junction had 6 bases not matched to a gene; V was cut back by 3 bases and J by 6 bases. Germline CDR1 and CDR2: KGHDR and SFDVKD. Authors' analysis steps: Counts of nucleated cells, estimated from reference gene primer amplification, were obtained. TCRdb's copy holds only in-frame clones and misses some; the assay was immunoSEQ multiplex PCR. V and J calls and clone size are copied from that table; D and trimming were computed from the DNA. Of approximately 220,000 clones listed, approximately 88% were seen once; the top ten hold roughly 27%. This clonotype was obtained from a man aged 35 to 55 with acute or convalescent COVID-19. The rearrangement uses TRBV24-1 and TRBJ2-2, with 10 bases aligning to TRBD1. Sequenced material: peripheral blood. DNA for the CDR3: TGTGCCACCAGTGATCCGCCGGGACAGGGGTCCGGGGAGCTGTTTTTT. This encodes CATSDPPGQGSGELFF.